This is a list of T cell receptor beta chains from one sample in a study of OX40 agonist ivuxolimab in advanced cancers. The method was immunoSEQ multiplex PCR; TCRdb's version includes in-frame clones alone and lacks a portion of them. The sample holds some 97,000 clones, around nine tenths seen once. Here the sequenced sample was CD4+ or CD8+ T cells sorted from blood, taken in a trial of the OX40 agonist ivuxolimab. The receptor set was obtained from an adult with an advanced solid tumor such as melanoma, head and neck, liver or kidney cancer. Both conserved end residues are part of each CDR3. Each record gives: D gene, clone size, V gene, J gene, CDR3 DNA, CDR3 protein. D genes are given only for firm matches. Size values are once, few and many counts, or a class for expanded clones, and some rows have none.

D: TRBD1
size: NA
V: TRBV4-3
J: TRBJ2-1
DNA: TGCGCCAGCAGCCATGCAGGGGGCGATGAGCAGTTCTTC
CDR3: CASSHAGGDEQFF

D: NA
size: NA
V: TRBV18
J: TRBJ2-1
DNA: TGTGCCAGCTCACCAGGGACCGGAGCCGAGCAGTTCTTC
CDR3: CASSPGTGAEQFF

D: TRBD2
size: NA
V: TRBV2
J: TRBJ2-2
DNA: TGTGCCAGCAAGGATAGCGGGATGAACACCGGGGAGCTGTTTTTT
CDR3: CASKDSGMNTGELFF

D: TRBD2
size: NA
V: TRBV7-6
J: TRBJ2-2
DNA: TGTGCCAGCAGCTTAGCGAGCGGGGGGACCGGGGAGCTGTTTTTT
CDR3: CASSLASGGTGELFF

D: NA
size: NA
V: TRBV29-1
J: TRBJ2-7
DNA: TGCAGCGTTGATCGAGGGTCCGACGAGCAGTACTTC
CDR3: CSVDRGSDEQYF

D: TRBD1
size: NA
V: TRBV5-6
J: TRBJ1-2
DNA: TGTGCCAGCAGCGCGCCACAGGGGCGCCGTCGCTATGGCTACACCTTC
CDR3: CASSAPQGRRRYGYTF

D: TRBD2
size: NA
V: TRBV15
J: TRBJ2-3
DNA: TGTGCCACCAGCCGAAGACTAGCGGGAGGAGATACGCAGTATTTT
CDR3: CATSRRLAGGDTQYF

D: TRBD2
size: NA
V: TRBV19
J: TRBJ2-2
DNA: TGTGCCAGTAAGCCTAGCGGAGGAATTACCGGGGAGCTGTTTTTT
CDR3: CASKPSGGITGELFF

D: NA
size: NA
V: TRBV5-1
J: TRBJ2-1
DNA: TGCGCCAGCAGCTTGGAAAGGGGTGACAATGAGCAGTTCTTC
CDR3: CASSLERGDNEQFF

D: TRBD1
size: few
V: TRBV6-5
J: TRBJ1-1
DNA: TGTGCCAGCAGTCGTGGGGACAGATACACTGAAGCTTTCTTT
CDR3: CASSRGDRYTEAFF

D: NA
size: NA
V: TRBV7-6
J: TRBJ2-2
DNA: TGTGCCAGCAGCCCATCAGCGGCGAACACCGGGGAGCTGTTTTTT
CDR3: CASSPSAANTGELFF

D: TRBD1
size: once
V: TRBV29-1
J: TRBJ2-5
DNA: TGCAGCGCCCAGATCCGACAGGGCCAACAAGAGACCCAGTACTTC
CDR3: CSAQIRQGQQETQYF

D: TRBD1
size: NA
V: TRBV28
J: TRBJ2-5
DNA: TGTGCCAGCAGTTCAAGGACAGGGGGAAATATGGAGACCCAGTACTTC
CDR3: CASSSRTGGNMETQYF

D: NA
size: NA
V: TRBV20-1
J: TRBJ1-5
DNA: TGCAGTGCTAGTTCGGGGACGCCCCAGCATTTT
CDR3: CSASSGTPQHF

D: NA
size: NA
V: TRBV29-1
J: TRBJ1-4
DNA: TGCAGCGTTGGGGGTTTTAATGAAAAACTGTTTTTT
CDR3: CSVGGFNEKLFF

D: NA
size: NA
V: TRBV9
J: TRBJ2-5
DNA: TGTGCCAGCAGCGGGCTATCACAGGGATCCCAAGAGACCCAGTACTTC
CDR3: CASSGLSQGSQETQYF

D: NA
size: NA
V: TRBV7-2
J: TRBJ2-3
DNA: TGTGCCAGCAGCCAAAACAGAGATACGCAGTATTTT
CDR3: CASSQNRDTQYF

D: NA
size: NA
V: TRBV7-2
J: TRBJ2-5
DNA: TGTGCCAGCAGCAAAGCTTGGCTTTCCGGGTCAGATTTAAGAGAGACCCAGTACTTC
CDR3: CASSKAWLSGSDLRETQYF

D: NA
size: NA
V: TRBV28
J: TRBJ1-5
DNA: TGTGCCAGCAGTTCCACCGGGGGCGGGCAGCCCCAGCATTTT
CDR3: CASSSTGGGQPQHF

D: TRBD1
size: once
V: TRBV9
J: TRBJ2-2
DNA: TGTGCCAGCAGCCCCCGGACAGGGCCGAACACCGGGGAGCTGTTTTTT
CDR3: CASSPRTGPNTGELFF

D: NA
size: NA
V: TRBV4-3
J: TRBJ2-3
DNA: TGCGCCAGCAGCCGGGACTTTGGAGATACGCAGTATTTT
CDR3: CASSRDFGDTQYF

D: NA
size: NA
V: TRBV5-1
J: TRBJ2-2
DNA: TGCGCCAGCAGCCCCGGTCCCCAGATCACCGGGGAGCTGTTTTTT
CDR3: CASSPGPQITGELFF

D: NA
size: NA
V: TRBV5-8
J: TRBJ1-4
DNA: TGTGCCAGCAGCCCACCAACCAGGCGAGGAAAAGAAAAACTGTTTTTT
CDR3: CASSPPTRRGKEKLFF

D: NA
size: NA
V: TRBV6-6
J: TRBJ1-2
DNA: TGTGCCAGCAGACCCCAGGCGCGCTATGGCTACACCTTC
CDR3: CASRPQARYGYTF

D: NA
size: NA
V: TRBV19
J: TRBJ2-3
DNA: TGTGCCAGTAGTTCACGCCTCATTGATACGCAGTATTTT
CDR3: CASSSRLIDTQYF

D: TRBD1
size: NA
V: TRBV9
J: TRBJ2-7
DNA: TGTGCCAGCAGACAAAGGGACAGCTACGAGCAGTACTTC
CDR3: CASRQRDSYEQYF

D: TRBD2
size: NA
V: TRBV6-1
J: TRBJ2-7
DNA: TGTGCCAGCGTTCCGGGGGGATCCTACGAGCAGTACTTC
CDR3: CASVPGGSYEQYF

D: TRBD1
size: once
V: TRBV28
J: TRBJ1-2
DNA: TGTGCCAGCAGCCGACAGGGGGCAAACTATGGCTACACCTTC
CDR3: CASSRQGANYGYTF

D: NA
size: NA
V: TRBV4-3
J: TRBJ1-2
DNA: TGCGCCAGCAGCCAAGAGCTGGGCAGTAGTGGCTACACCTTC
CDR3: CASSQELGSSGYTF

D: TRBD1
size: NA
V: TRBV19
J: TRBJ1-4
DNA: TGTGCCAGTAGTAGCCAAGGGGGCGCGGATGAAAAACTGTTTTTT
CDR3: CASSSQGGADEKLFF

D: TRBD1
size: NA
V: TRBV29-1
J: TRBJ2-1
DNA: TGCAGCGTTGATTACAGGGGGCTCAATGAGCAGTTCTTC
CDR3: CSVDYRGLNEQFF

D: NA
size: NA
V: TRBV6-5
J: TRBJ2-1
DNA: TGTGCCAGCAGGCCCACAGGAAGCTCCTACAATGAGCAGTTCTTC
CDR3: CASRPTGSSYNEQFF

D: TRBD2
size: NA
V: TRBV4-3
J: TRBJ2-3
DNA: TGCGCCAGCAGTGGGGGGGGAGGCCGAGATACGCAGTATTTT
CDR3: CASSGGGGRDTQYF

D: NA
size: NA
V: TRBV7-3
J: TRBJ2-1
DNA: TGTGCCAGCAGCTTGTCGGAAACTGAGCAGTTCTTC
CDR3: CASSLSETEQFF

D: TRBD2
size: once
V: TRBV9
J: TRBJ2-7
DNA: TGTGCCAGCAGCGTAGACGGGGGAGGGGTCTACGAGCAGTACTTC
CDR3: CASSVDGGGVYEQYF

D: TRBD1
size: NA
V: TRBV7-6
J: TRBJ1-3
DNA: TGTGCCAGCAGCCGACAGGGGATGACTGGAAACACCATATATTTT
CDR3: CASSRQGMTGNTIYF

D: TRBD2
size: NA
V: TRBV5-4
J: TRBJ2-5
DNA: TGTGCCAGCAGTACCTGGACTAGCGGGTCGGAGACCCAGTACTTC
CDR3: CASSTWTSGSETQYF

D: NA
size: NA
V: TRBV6-1
J: TRBJ1-6
DNA: TGTGCCAGCAGTGAAGCTGTTACCGTTCCTAATTCACCCCTCCACTTT
CDR3: CASSEAVTVPNSPLHF

D: TRBD2
size: NA
V: TRBV28
J: TRBJ2-1
DNA: TGTGCCAGCAGTTTACTAGCGGGAGGTCCCTACAATGAGCAGTTCTTC
CDR3: CASSLLAGGPYNEQFF

D: NA
size: NA
V: TRBV6-5
J: TRBJ2-7
DNA: TGTGCCAGCAGTTACGGGACCACTTACGAGCAGTACTTC
CDR3: CASSYGTTYEQYF

D: NA
size: NA
V: TRBV18
J: TRBJ1-3
DNA: TGTGCCAGCTCACCACAGGGGTCTGGAAACACCATATATTTT
CDR3: CASSPQGSGNTIYF

D: NA
size: NA
V: TRBV27
J: TRBJ2-6
DNA: TGTGCCAGCAGTTTACTGGGGGTAGGCTCTGGGGCCAACGTCCTGACTTTC
CDR3: CASSLLGVGSGANVLTF

D: NA
size: NA
V: TRBV27
J: TRBJ1-2
DNA: TGTGCCAGCAGTCCCCGGGATCTCTTAAGCTACACCTTC
CDR3: CASSPRDLLSYTF

D: TRBD2
size: NA
V: TRBV28
J: TRBJ2-5
DNA: TGTGCCAGCAGTTTAAGGCAGGGAGGGCTGGGGGAGACCCAGTACTTC
CDR3: CASSLRQGGLGETQYF

D: TRBD1
size: NA
V: TRBV6-1
J: TRBJ2-5
DNA: TGTGCCAGCAGCCTGACAGGGAGTGTCGGGCAGTACTTC
CDR3: CASSLTGSVGQYF

D: NA
size: NA
V: TRBV2
J: TRBJ2-1
DNA: TGTGCCAGCCAGGCTGGGGAATATAATGAGCAGTTCTTC
CDR3: CASQAGEYNEQFF

D: NA
size: NA
V: TRBV7-9
J: TRBJ2-1
DNA: TGTGCCAGCAGTTGGGGAAACTCCTACAATGAGCAGTTCTTC
CDR3: CASSWGNSYNEQFF

D: NA
size: NA
V: TRBV1
J: TRBJ2-7
DNA: TGCACCAGCAGCCAAGAATGGGGATGGTTACGCTCCTACGAGCAGTACTTC
CDR3: CTSSQEWGWLRSYEQYF

D: NA
size: NA
V: TRBV18
J: TRBJ1-1
DNA: TGTGCCAGCTCCTCAATCCGGGGTGAAGCTTTCTTT
CDR3: CASSSIRGEAFF

D: NA
size: NA
V: TRBV6-6
J: TRBJ2-1
DNA: TGTGCCAGCAGGTCTACAGAGAGCTCCTACAATGAGCAGTTCTTC
CDR3: CASRSTESSYNEQFF

D: NA
size: NA
V: TRBV5-5
J: TRBJ2-7
DNA: TGTGCCAGCAGCTACACTAGGACGGGCGAGCAGTACTTC
CDR3: CASSYTRTGEQYF

D: NA
size: once
V: TRBV11-2
J: TRBJ2-7
DNA: TGTGCCAGCAGCTCGACTCTATCCTACGAGCAGTACTTC
CDR3: CASSSTLSYEQYF

D: NA
size: NA
V: TRBV11-3
J: TRBJ2-1
DNA: TGTGCCAGCAGCTTTCGGGGTCAGGGGGCGCGGGAGAATGAGCAGTTCTTC
CDR3: CASSFRGQGARENEQFF